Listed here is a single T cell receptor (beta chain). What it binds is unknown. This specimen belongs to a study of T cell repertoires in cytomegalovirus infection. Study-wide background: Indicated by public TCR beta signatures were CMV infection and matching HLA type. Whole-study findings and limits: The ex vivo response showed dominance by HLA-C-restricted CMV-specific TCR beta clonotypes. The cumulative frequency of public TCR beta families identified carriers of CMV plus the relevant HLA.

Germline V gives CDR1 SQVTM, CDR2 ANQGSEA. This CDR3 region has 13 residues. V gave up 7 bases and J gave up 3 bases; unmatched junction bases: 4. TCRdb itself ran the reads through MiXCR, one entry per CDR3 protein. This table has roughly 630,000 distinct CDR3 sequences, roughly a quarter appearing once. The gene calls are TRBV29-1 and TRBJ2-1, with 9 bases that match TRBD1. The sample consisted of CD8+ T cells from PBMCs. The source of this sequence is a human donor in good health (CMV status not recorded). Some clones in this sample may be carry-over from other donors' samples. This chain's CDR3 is CSADRGDYNEQFF. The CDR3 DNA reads TGCAGCGCTGACAGGGGGGACTACAATGAGCAGTTCTTC.